The rows below give T cell receptor beta chains drawn from one sample of a study of shared clonotypes between healthy human individuals. Profiled with immunoSEQ multiplex PCR; TCRdb holds only in-frame clones, not every one. This table holds about 690,000 clones, around 91% found once. The sample taken for sequencing was memory CD8+ T cells from PBMCs. Source of these receptors: a man between 18 and 35 years old in good health. Some clones in this sample may be carry-over from other donors' samples. Both conserved end residues are part of each CDR3. The order of the fields is J gene, clone size, V gene, D gene, CDR3 DNA, CDR3 protein. D genes are given only for firm matches. For some rows the clone size is stated as once, few or many, or as a class when expanded; others skip it.

TRBJ2-5 once TRBV4-1 - TGCGCCAGCAGCCTTGGAGACTACCTGGCTCCCCAGTACTTC CASSLGDYLAPQYF
TRBJ2-1 - TRBV5-6 TRBD2 TGTGCCAGCAGCACTCGGACTAGCGGGAGGGTCAACAATGAGCAGTTCTTC CASSTRTSGRVNNEQFF
TRBJ2-3 - TRBV28 TRBD1 TGTGCCAGCAGTCTCCGGACAGGGAGTGCAGATACGCAGTATTTT CASSLRTGSADTQYF
TRBJ1-1 - TRBV7-8 - TGTGCCAGCAGCAAAAAACCGGGACACCGGATGAACACTGAAGCTTTCTTT CASSKKPGHRMNTEAFF
TRBJ2-7 - TRBV9 TRBD2 TGTGCCAGCAGCGTAGGTGGTAGCGGGAGCCACGAGCAGTACTTC CASSVGGSGSHEQYF
TRBJ2-3 - TRBV11-2 - TGTGCCAGCAGCCTTAGTACAGATACGCAGTATTTT CASSLSTDTQYF
TRBJ2-7 - TRBV13 - TGTGCCAGCAGCTTAGCCCTAGCCCCCTACGAGCAGTACTTC CASSLALAPYEQYF
TRBJ1-2 - TRBV4-1 - TGCGCCAGCAGCCAAGATACCGGGACGGCCTATGGCTACACCTTC CASSQDTGTAYGYTF
TRBJ1-5 - TRBV2 - TGTGCCAGCAGTGAAGTTAGCAATCAGCCCCAGCATTTT CASSEVSNQPQHF
TRBJ2-1 - TRBV28 - TGTGCCAGCAGCCCGCCCCAGGTAGGGGGATCAGATGAGCAGTTCTTC CASSPPQVGGSDEQFF
TRBJ1-4 - TRBV4-1 - TGCGCCAGCAGCCAAGAAGCGAACAGCTTCCTGGTAGCAGAACTGTTTTTT CASSQEANSFLVAELFF
TRBJ2-1 - TRBV19 - TGTGCCAGTAGTGTCCCGGGTTACTTCTACAATGAGCAGTTCTTC CASSVPGYFYNEQFF
TRBJ2-1 - TRBV25-1 TRBD1 TGTGCCAGCAGTGTGGGACAGGGGGCCTACAATGAGCAGTTCTTC CASSVGQGAYNEQFF
TRBJ1-1 - TRBV7-9 - TGTGCCAGCAGCTTAGGGGGCTATGAAGCTTTCTTT CASSLGGYEAFF
TRBJ2-7 - TRBV27 - TGTGCCAGCAGTATGAGCAGGGAGCGACACGAGCAGTACTTC CASSMSRERHEQYF
TRBJ2-1 - TRBV7-6 - TGTGCCAGCAGCGGAGACCTCAGCGGGCGAGAGCAGTTCTTC CASSGDLSGREQFF
TRBJ2-7 - TRBV11-2 - TGTGCCAGCAGCTTAGGCAGGGTCAGCGAGCAGTACTTC CASSLGRVSEQYF
TRBJ2-7 - TRBV28 TRBD2 TGTGCCAGCAGCCCGAGCGGGACGTACGAGCAGTACTTC CASSPSGTYEQYF
TRBJ2-2 - TRBV5-6 - TGTGCCAGCAGCTTGGCGTGGGACACTGACTTTAATCTCTTCGGGGAGCTGTTTTTT CASSLAWDTDFNLFGELFF
TRBJ2-7 once TRBV12-5 TRBD2 TGTGCTAGTGGTCCGCCAGGGACTAGAACTGAGTACGAGCAGTACTTC CASGPPGTRTEYEQYF
TRBJ2-4 - TRBV6-5 - TGTGCCAGCAGTTCTGGCGGCAACAAAAACATTCAGTACTTC CASSSGGNKNIQYF
TRBJ1-2 - TRBV19 - TGTGCCAGTAGTATTGACATCACTAACTATGGCTACACCTTC CASSIDITNYGYTF
TRBJ2-2 - TRBV27 - TGTGCCAGCAGTCCCCGTCTGGGGCCCCCCGTCGGGGAGCTGTTTTTT CASSPRLGPPVGELFF
TRBJ2-5 - TRBV28 TRBD2 TGTGCCAGCAGACACGCCGGGACTAGCAGGGAGACCCAGTACTTC CASRHAGTSRETQYF
TRBJ1-2 - TRBV5-4 - TGTGCCAGCAGCTGGGTGGAGGGGTTGGACTATGGCTACACCTTC CASSWVEGLDYGYTF
TRBJ1-1 - TRBV6-5 - TGTGCCAGCAGATACTACAGGGAAACTGAAGCTTTCTTT CASRYYRETEAFF
TRBJ2-1 - TRBV27 TRBD1 TGTGCCAGCGGGACAGATACCTACAATGAGCAGTTCTTC CASGTDTYNEQFF
TRBJ2-7 - TRBV6-1 - TGTGCCAGCAGCCCACTAGGAGAGGTACACGAGCAGTACTTC CASSPLGEVHEQYF
TRBJ2-3 - TRBV7-6 - TGTGCCAGCAGCTTAAGGCAGTCTAGCACAGATACGCAGTATTTT CASSLRQSSTDTQYF
TRBJ1-1 - TRBV19 - TGTGCCAGTAGATCGGTTCGGGCAGGGTACACTGAAGCTTTCTTT CASRSVRAGYTEAFF
TRBJ2-7 - TRBV4-1 - TGCGCCAGCAGCCAAGATTTAGGCCAATGGGGCTCCTACGAGCAGTACTTC CASSQDLGQWGSYEQYF
TRBJ2-7 - TRBV19 - TGTGCCAGTAGTATCGACCCCTCCTACGAGCAGTACTTC CASSIDPSYEQYF
TRBJ1-1 - TRBV4-3 TRBD1 TGCGCCAGCAGCCACAGGGGGCGAGGTGAAGCTTTCTTT CASSHRGRGEAFF
TRBJ2-6 - TRBV19 TRBD1 TGTGCCAGCGGGACAGACTCTGGGGCCAACGTCCTGACTTTC CASGTDSGANVLTF
TRBJ2-3 - TRBV4-2 - TGTGCCAGCAGCCAACGGGCAGGGGGGTATCGCACAGATACGCAGTATTTT CASSQRAGGYRTDTQYF
TRBJ2-1 - TRBV11-2 TRBD2 TGTGCCAGCAGCTTAATGCGGGGACTAGCGGGAAATGAGCAGTTCTTC CASSLMRGLAGNEQFF
TRBJ1-5 - TRBV28 TRBD1 TGTGCCAGCAGCCAGACAGGGGGAAATCAGCCCCAGCATTTT CASSQTGGNQPQHF
TRBJ2-5 - TRBV2 - TGTGCCAGCAGTACCGGGACCGTTAGTCTGGAGACCCAGTACTTC CASSTGTVSLETQYF
TRBJ2-7 - TRBV7-9 - TGTGCCAGCAGCTCACAGGTGACGGGGCACTACGAGCAGTACTTC CASSSQVTGHYEQYF
TRBJ1-1 - TRBV19 - TGTGCCAGTAGAGGCTCTCACTCCCAAGACAGTCGTCCTGAAGCTTTCTTT CASRGSHSQDSRPEAFF
TRBJ1-2 - TRBV7-9 - TGTGCCAGCAGCTTAGGGCGAGGCCTATATGGCTACACCTTC CASSLGRGLYGYTF
TRBJ2-3 - TRBV28 TRBD2 TGTGCCAGCAGTCCCCCGAGCGGGACTAGCACAGATACGCAGTATTTT CASSPPSGTSTDTQYF
TRBJ2-7 once TRBV21-1 - TGTGCCAGCAGCAAACCCAAAAACAGGGGGGACGAGCAGTACTTC CASSKPKNRGDEQYF